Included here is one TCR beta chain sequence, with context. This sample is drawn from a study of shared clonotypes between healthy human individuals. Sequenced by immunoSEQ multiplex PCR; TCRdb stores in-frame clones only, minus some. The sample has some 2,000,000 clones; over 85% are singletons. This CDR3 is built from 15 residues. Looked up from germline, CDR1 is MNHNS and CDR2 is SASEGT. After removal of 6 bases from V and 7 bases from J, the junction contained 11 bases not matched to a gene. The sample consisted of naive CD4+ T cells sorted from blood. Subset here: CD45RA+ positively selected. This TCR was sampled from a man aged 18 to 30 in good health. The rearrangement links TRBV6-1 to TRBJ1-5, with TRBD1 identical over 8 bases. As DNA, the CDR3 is TGTGCCAGCAGCGCGGACAGGGCCAGCTTCCAGCCCCAGCATTTT. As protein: CASSADRASFQPQHF.